The present TCR beta chain was sequenced within a study of cytomegalovirus exposure and HLA in healthy donors. Whole-study results and caveats: The authors enumerated over 150 TCR beta chains as linked to cytomegalovirus. Most TCR sequences showed up rarely, but some public TCRs showed up in many donors. Reports credit the classifier with highly specific, highly sensitive diagnosis of cytomegalovirus status.

Sequencing used immunoSEQ multiplex PCR; TCRdb keeps in-frame clones, though not all of them. The sample has about 110,000 clones; more than 75% are singletons. Germline-derived CDR1 and CDR2 are MGHDK and SYGVNS. The CDR3 runs to 14 residues. V dropped 5 bases and J dropped 0 bases, with 7 bases sitting between them. The table lists this clone with a count of one. Its antigen is currently unknown. The rearrangement uses TRBV25-1 and TRBJ1-4; no clear D. Sequencing used PBMCs. The sequence came from a woman aged 25 to 39 in good health and CMV-seropositive. The CDR3 region is CASSISATNEKLFF. Written as DNA, the CDR3 is TGTGCCAGCAGTATTTCTGCAACTAATGAAAAACTGTTTTTT.